The present T cell receptor beta chain was sequenced within a study of OX40 agonist ivuxolimab in advanced cancers. Here immunoSEQ multiplex PCR was the method, and the copy in TCRdb shows in-frame clones only, minus some. Of approximately 99,000 clones in the sample, around 93% were seen once. CDR1 and CDR2 (germline): SNHLY, FYNNEI. This CDR3 comprises 16 residues. Unmatched junction bases numbered 13, after V lost 11 bases and J lost 8 bases. The sample was CD4+ or CD8+ T cells sorted from blood, taken in a trial of the OX40 agonist ivuxolimab. This sequence joins TRBV2 and TRBJ2-1; 15 nucleotides align to TRBD2. This TCR came from an adult with an advanced solid tumor such as melanoma, head and neck, liver or kidney cancer. Here the CDR3 DNA reads TGTGCCGGTGGGACTAGCGGGAGGAGCCTTGTGGATGAGCAGTTCTTC. This encodes CAGGTSGRSLVDEQFF. The entire variable domain, with the rest obtained from reference TRBV2 and TRBJ2-1, is as follows: EPEVTQTPSHQVTQMGQEVILRCVPISNHLYFYWYRQILGQKVEFLVSFYNNEISEKSEIFDDQFSVERPDGSNFTLKIRSTKLEDSAMYFCAGGTSGRSLVDEQFFGPGTRLTVL.